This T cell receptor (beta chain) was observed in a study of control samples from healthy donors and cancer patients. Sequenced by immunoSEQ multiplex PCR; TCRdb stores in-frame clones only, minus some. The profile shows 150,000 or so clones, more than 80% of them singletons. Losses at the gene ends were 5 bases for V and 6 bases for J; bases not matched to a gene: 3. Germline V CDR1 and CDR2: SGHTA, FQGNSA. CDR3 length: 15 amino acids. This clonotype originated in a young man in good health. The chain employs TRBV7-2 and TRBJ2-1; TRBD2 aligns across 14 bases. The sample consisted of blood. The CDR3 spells CASSEGLAGGNEQFF. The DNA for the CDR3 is TGTGCCAGCAGCGAAGGACTAGCGGGGGGCAATGAGCAGTTCTTC. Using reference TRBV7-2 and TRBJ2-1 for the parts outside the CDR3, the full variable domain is GAGVSQSPSNKVTEKGKDVELRCDPISGHTALYWYRQSLGQGLEFLIYFQGNSAPDKSGLPSDRFSAERTGGSVSTLTIQRTQQEDSAVYLCASSEGLAGGNEQFFGPGTRLTVL.